This paragraph reports one TCR beta chain. The data originate from a study of blood T cell repertoires in COVID-19. Method: immunoSEQ multiplex PCR; TCRdb's copy keeps in-frame clones and lacks some. This sample yields 200,000 to 250,000 clones, of which about 87% are seen a single time; around 2.6% belongs to the top ten. All enrollees were about 18 to 89 years old and from some 24 US areas. Recovery among Cohort 3 donors was established by two negative PCRs, clearance, or symptom resolution. Germline CDR1 reads SGHTA; CDR2 reads FQGNSA. V trimming: 2 bases; J trimming: 2 bases; junction bases outside the gene matches: 6. The CDR3 length is 16 residues.

The chain couples TRBV7-2 to TRBJ2-3; 8 bases are shared with TRBD2. Sample: PBMCs or T cells enriched from blood (not recorded which). The TCR was taken from a woman in her 30s who had recovered from COVID-19. The CDR3 region is CASSLLRLANTDTQYF. CDR3 bases: TGTGCCAGCAGCTTATTGAGACTAGCGAACACAGATACGCAGTATTTT.